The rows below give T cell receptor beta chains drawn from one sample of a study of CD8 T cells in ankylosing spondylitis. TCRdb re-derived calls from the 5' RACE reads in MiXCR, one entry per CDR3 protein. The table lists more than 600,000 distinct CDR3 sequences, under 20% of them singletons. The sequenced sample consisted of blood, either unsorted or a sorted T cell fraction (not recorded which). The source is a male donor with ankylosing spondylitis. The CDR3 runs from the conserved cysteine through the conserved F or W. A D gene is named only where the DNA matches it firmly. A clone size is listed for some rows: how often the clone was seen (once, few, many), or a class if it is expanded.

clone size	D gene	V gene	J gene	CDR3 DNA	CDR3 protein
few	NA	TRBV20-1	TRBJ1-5	TGCAGTGCTGCTGGACAGATCGATCAGCCCCAGCATTTT	CSAAGQIDQPQHF
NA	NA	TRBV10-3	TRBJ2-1	TGTGCCACTCAGAGACGACTGGGCTTCGCCACCTACAATGAGCAGTTCTTC	CATQRRLGFATYNEQFF
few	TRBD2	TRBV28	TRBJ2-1	TGTGCCAGCAGTCCCGTGGGACTAGCGGGATTCGGTGAGCAGTTCTTC	CASSPVGLAGFGEQFF
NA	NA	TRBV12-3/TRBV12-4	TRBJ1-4	TGTGCCAGCAGTTTAGGGACAGTGAAACTGTTTTTT	CASSLGTVKLFF
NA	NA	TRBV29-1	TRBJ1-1	TGCAGCGTTGCCCAGAACACTGAAGCTTTCTTT	CSVAQNTEAFF
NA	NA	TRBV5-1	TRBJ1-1	TGCGCCAGCAGCTTGTTTCTGGACACTGAAGCTTTCTTT	CASSLFLDTEAFF
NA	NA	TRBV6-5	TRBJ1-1	TGTGCCAGCAGTTGGGGCCGGGGAGGAGAAGCTTTCTTT	CASSWGRGGEAFF
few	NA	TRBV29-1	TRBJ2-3	TGCAGCGTTGAAGAAGGTCCCGATCAGTATTTT	CSVEEGPDQYF
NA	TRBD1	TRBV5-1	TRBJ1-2	TGCGCCAGCAGCGAGGGACAGTCCCTCTATGGCTACACCTTC	CASSEGQSLYGYTF
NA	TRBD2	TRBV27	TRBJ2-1	TGTGCCAGCACTGTTTTCCCTCCCGCTAGCAGCGGGGTCGATGAGCAGTTCTTC	CASTVFPPASSGVDEQFF
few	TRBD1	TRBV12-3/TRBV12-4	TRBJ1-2	TGTGCCAGCCTTGCAGGGGGCGGGTATGGCTACACCTTC	CASLAGGGYGYTF
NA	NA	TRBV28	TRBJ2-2	TGTGCCAGCAGAGTGAGGGGAAAGAACACCGGGGAGCTGTTTTTT	CASRVRGKNTGELFF
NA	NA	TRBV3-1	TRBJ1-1	TGTGCCAGCATTTCCCCACCGAACACTGAAGCTTTCTTT	CASISPPNTEAFF
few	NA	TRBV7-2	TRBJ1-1	TGTGCCAGCAGCCCGTTGGTAGGGAACACTGAAGCTTTCTTT	CASSPLVGNTEAFF
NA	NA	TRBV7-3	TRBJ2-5	TGTGCCAGCAGCTTACGGAATGAAGAGACCCAGTACTTC	CASSLRNEETQYF
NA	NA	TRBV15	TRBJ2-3	TGTGCCACCAGCAGAGATCATAGGTTAGCGACAGATACGCAGTATTTT	CATSRDHRLATDTQYF
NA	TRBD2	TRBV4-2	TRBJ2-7	TGTGCCAGCAGCCTATATTTAGCGGGGGGCTACGAGCAGTACTTC	CASSLYLAGGYEQYF
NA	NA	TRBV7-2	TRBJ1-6	TGTGCCAGCAGCTTCCAGGAGGGTAATTCACCCCTCCACTTT	CASSFQEGNSPLHF
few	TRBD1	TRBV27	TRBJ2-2	TGTGCCAGCAGGAACCCCGGGACAGGGACCGGGGAGCTGTTTTTT	CASRNPGTGTGELFF
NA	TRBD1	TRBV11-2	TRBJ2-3	TGTGCCAGCAGCCCAACCGGGACAGGGGGAAGAGATACGCAGTATTTT	CASSPTGTGGRDTQYF
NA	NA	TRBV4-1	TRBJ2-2	TGCGCCAGCAGCCCAGACGACAGGGGGGAGCTGTTTTTT	CASSPDDRGELFF
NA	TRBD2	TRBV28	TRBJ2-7	TGTGCCAGCACGGATAGCGGGCCGAGCTCCTACGAGCAGTACTTC	CASTDSGPSSYEQYF
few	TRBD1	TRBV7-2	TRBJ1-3	TGTGCCAGCAGCCGCGACAGGGGCGCGGGGGGAAACACCATATATTTT	CASSRDRGAGGNTIYF
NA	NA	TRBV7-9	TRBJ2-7	TGTGCCAGCAGAGGGGACCACAGCTCCTACGAGCAGTACTTC	CASRGDHSSYEQYF
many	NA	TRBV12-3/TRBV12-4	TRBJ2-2	TGTGCCAGCGCGGGGACCACCGGGGAGCTGTTTTTT	CASAGTTGELFF
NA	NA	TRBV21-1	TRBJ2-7	TGTGCCAGCATGAGGGAAGCTAGCAACGAGCAGTACTTC	CASMREASNEQYF
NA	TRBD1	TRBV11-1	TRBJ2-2	TGTGCCAGCAGCCGTCGACAGGGGAGCGCCGGGGAGCTGTTTTTT	CASSRRQGSAGELFF
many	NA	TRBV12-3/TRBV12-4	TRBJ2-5	TGTGCCAGCAGGGTGTCGGGGTCGGGGGAGACCCAGTACTTC	CASRVSGSGETQYF
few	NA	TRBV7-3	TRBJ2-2	TGTGCCAGCAGTCCGGACAGAACTTACACCGGGGAGCTGTTTTTT	CASSPDRTYTGELFF
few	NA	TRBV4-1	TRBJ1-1	TGCGCCAGCAGCCACGCATGGAACACTGAAGCTTTCTTT	CASSHAWNTEAFF
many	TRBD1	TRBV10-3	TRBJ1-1	TGTGCCATCAGTGGCCGGGACAGGGGGCAAACTGAAGCTTTCTTT	CAISGRDRGQTEAFF
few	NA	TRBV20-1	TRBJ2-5	TGCAGTGCTAGCGCCCTAAATCCCCAAGAGACCCAGTACTTC	CSASALNPQETQYF
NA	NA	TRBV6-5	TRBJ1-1	TGTGCCAGCAGTTACGGGAAGGGGAGTGGAGGCACTGAAGCTTTCTTT	CASSYGKGSGGTEAFF
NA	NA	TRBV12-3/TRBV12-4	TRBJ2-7	TGTGCCAGCACTTTCGGCGGACAGACCTACGAGCAGTACTTC	CASTFGGQTYEQYF
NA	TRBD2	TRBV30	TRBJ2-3	TGTGCCTGGAGTGGGCGGGGGGGCACAGATACGCAGTATTTT	CAWSGRGGTDTQYF
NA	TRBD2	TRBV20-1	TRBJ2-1	TGCAGTGCTTCAAGCGGGACCTACAATGAGCAGTTCTTC	CSASSGTYNEQFF
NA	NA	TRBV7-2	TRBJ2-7	TGTGCCAGCAGCCAAGAGGGGAACCCCCGCTACGAGCAGTACTTC	CASSQEGNPRYEQYF
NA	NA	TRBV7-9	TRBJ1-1	TGTGCCAGCAGCTTATTACGGGCCGAGAGAGGAACTGAAGCTTTCTTT	CASSLLRAERGTEAFF
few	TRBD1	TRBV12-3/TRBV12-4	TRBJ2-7	TGTGCCAGCAGTTTGGGGGGACAGGCGACCTACGAGCAGTACTTC	CASSLGGQATYEQYF
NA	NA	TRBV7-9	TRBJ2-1	TGTGCCAGCACAACCGAGGGGACTAATGAGCAGTTCTTC	CASTTEGTNEQFF
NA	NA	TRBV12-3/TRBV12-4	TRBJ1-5	TGTGCCAGCAGCCACACCCCACTCGGGAGTCAGCCCCAGCATTTT	CASSHTPLGSQPQHF
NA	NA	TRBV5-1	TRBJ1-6	TGCGCCAGCAGCTTGGGGCGGATAGATTCACCCCTCCACTTT	CASSLGRIDSPLHF
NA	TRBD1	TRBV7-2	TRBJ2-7	TGTGCCAGCAGCCCCCGGACAGGGATCAAATACGAGCAGTACTTC	CASSPRTGIKYEQYF
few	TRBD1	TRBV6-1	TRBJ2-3	TGTGCCAGCAGTGGGTTGGGACAGGTGACAGATACGCAGTATTTT	CASSGLGQVTDTQYF
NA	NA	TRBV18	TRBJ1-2	TGTGCCAGCTCACCCCCAGCGAAGGAGGGGTATGGCTACACCTTC	CASSPPAKEGYGYTF